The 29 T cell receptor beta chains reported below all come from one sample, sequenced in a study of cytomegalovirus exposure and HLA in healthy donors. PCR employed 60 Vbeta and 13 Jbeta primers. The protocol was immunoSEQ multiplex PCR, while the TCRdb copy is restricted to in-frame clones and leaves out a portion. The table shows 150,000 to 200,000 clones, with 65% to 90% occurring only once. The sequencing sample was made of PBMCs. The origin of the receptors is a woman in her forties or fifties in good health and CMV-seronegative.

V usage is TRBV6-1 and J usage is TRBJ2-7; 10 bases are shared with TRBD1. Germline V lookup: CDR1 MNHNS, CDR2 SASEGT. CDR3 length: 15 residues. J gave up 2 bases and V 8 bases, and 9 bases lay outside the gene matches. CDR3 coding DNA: TGTGCCAGCCCCCCTGCGGGACAGGGGACCTACGAGCAGTACTTC. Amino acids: CASPPAGQGTYEQYF.

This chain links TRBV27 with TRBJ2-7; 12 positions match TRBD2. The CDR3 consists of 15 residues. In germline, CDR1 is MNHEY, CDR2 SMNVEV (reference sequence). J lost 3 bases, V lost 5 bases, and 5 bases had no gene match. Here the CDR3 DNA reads TGTGCCAGCAGTCCACTAGCGGGAGGCTTCTACGAGCAGTACTTC. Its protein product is CASSPLAGGFYEQYF.

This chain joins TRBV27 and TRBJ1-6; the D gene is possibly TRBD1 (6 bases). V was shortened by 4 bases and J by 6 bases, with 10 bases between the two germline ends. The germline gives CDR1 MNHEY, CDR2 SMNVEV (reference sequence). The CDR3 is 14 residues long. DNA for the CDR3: TGTGCCAGCAGTTCCAGGGGCCGTAATTCACCCCTCCACTTT. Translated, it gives CASSSRGRNSPLHF.

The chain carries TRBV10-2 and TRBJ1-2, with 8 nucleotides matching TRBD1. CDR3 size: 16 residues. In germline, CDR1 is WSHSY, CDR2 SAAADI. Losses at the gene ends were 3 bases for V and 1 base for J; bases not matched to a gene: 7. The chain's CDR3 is CASSEPGQDNNYGYTF. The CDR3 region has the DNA TGCGCCAGCAGTGAACCGGGACAGGATAATAACTATGGCTACACCTTC.

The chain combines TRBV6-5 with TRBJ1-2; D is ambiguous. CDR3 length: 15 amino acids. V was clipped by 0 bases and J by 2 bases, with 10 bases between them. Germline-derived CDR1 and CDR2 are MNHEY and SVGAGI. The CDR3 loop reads CASSYSGPKNYGYTF. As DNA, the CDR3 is TGTGCCAGCAGTTACTCGGGCCCCAAAAACTATGGCTACACCTTC.

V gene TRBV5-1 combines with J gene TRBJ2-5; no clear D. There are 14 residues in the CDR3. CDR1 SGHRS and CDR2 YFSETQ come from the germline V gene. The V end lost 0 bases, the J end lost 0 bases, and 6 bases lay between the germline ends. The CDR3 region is CASSLELDQETQYF. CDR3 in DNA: TGCGCCAGCAGCTTGGAGTTAGACCAAGAGACCCAGTACTTC.

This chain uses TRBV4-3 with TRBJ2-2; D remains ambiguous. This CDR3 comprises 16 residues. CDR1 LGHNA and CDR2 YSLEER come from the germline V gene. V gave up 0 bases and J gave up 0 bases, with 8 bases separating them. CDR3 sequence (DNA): TGCGCCAGCAGCCAAGATGGGCACGCGAACACCGGGGAGCTGTTTTTT. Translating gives CASSQDGHANTGELFF.

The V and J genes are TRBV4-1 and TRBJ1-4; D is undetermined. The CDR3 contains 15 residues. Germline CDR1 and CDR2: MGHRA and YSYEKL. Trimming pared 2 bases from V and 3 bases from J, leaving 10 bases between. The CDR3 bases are TGCGCCAGCAGCCAACCTCTAACGGCTAATGAAAAACTGTTTTTT. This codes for CASSQPLTANEKLFF.

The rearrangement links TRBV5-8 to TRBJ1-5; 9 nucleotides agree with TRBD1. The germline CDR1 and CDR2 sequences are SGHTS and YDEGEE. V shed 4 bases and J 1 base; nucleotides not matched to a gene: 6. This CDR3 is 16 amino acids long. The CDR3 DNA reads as TGTGCCAGCAGCACCGGGACAGGGACGAGCAATCAGCCCCAGCATTTT. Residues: CASSTGTGTSNQPQHF. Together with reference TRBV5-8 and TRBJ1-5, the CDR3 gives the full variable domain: EAGVTQSPTHLIKTRGQQATLRCSPISGHTSVYWYQQALGLGLQFLLWYDEGEERNRGNFPPRFSGRQFPNYSSELNVNALELEDSALYLCASSTGTGTSNQPQHFGDGTRLSIL.

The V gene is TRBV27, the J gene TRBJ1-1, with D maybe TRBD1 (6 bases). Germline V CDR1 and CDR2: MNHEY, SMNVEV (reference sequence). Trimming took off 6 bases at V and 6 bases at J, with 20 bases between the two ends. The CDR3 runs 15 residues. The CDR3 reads CASSASNGQTSEAFF. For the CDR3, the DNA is TGTGCCAGCAGCGCTTCGAACGGACAGACCTCTGAAGCTTTCTTT.

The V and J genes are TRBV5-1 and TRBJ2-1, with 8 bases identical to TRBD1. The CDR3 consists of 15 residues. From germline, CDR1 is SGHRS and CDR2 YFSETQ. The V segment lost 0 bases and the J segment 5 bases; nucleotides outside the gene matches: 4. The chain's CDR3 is CASSLGTGKNNEQFF. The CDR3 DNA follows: TGCGCCAGCAGCTTGGGGACAGGGAAAAACAATGAGCAGTTCTTC. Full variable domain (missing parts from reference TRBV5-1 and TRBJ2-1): KAGVTQTPRYLIKTRGQQVTLSCSPISGHRSVSWYQQTPGQGLQFLFEYFSETQRNKGNFPGRFSGRQFSNSRSEMNVSTLELGDSALYLCASSLGTGKNNEQFFGPGTRLTVL.

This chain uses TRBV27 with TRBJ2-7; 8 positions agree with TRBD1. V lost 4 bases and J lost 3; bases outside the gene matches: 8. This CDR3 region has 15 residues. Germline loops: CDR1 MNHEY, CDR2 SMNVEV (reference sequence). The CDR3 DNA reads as TGTGCCAGCAGTTACAGGGGACAGGTGGACTACGAGCAGTACTTC. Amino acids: CASSYRGQVDYEQYF.

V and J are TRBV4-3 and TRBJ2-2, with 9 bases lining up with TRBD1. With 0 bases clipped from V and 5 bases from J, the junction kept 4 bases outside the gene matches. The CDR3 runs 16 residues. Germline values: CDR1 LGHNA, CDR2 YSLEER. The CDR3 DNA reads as TGCGCCAGCAGCCAAGAGGGGACAGGGACTACCGGGGAGCTGTTTTTT. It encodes CASSQEGTGTTGELFF.

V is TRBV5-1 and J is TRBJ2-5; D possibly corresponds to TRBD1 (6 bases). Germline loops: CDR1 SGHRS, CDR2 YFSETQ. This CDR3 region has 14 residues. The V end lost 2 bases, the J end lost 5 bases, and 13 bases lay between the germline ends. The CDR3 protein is CASSFDRSTETQYF. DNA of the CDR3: TGCGCCAGCAGCTTTGACAGGTCAACGGAGACCCAGTACTTC.

The CDR3 DNA reads as TGTGCCTGGAGTCTTGACTACTTTTACAATGAGCAGTTCTTC. This encodes CAWSLDYFYNEQFF. The chain links TRBV30 to TRBJ2-1; D may be TRBD2 (5 bases). Looked up from germline, CDR1 is GTSNPN and CDR2 is SVGIG (reference sequence). This CDR3 has 14 amino acids. Trimming cost V 2 bases and J 4 bases, with 12 bases left between them.

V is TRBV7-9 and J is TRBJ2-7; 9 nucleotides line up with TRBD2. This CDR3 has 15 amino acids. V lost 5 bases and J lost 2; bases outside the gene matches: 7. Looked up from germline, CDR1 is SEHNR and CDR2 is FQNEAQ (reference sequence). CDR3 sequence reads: CASSLLAGTAYEQYF. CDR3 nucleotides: TGTGCCAGCAGCCTCCTAGCGGGAACTGCCTACGAGCAGTACTTC.

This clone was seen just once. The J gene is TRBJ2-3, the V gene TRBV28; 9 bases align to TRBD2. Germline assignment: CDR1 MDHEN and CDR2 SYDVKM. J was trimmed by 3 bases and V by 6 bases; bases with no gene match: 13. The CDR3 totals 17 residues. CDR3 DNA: TGTGCCAGCAGCTCATTTGGCGGGCTAGCGGGGACAGATACGCAGTATTTT. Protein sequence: CASSSFGGLAGTDTQYF.

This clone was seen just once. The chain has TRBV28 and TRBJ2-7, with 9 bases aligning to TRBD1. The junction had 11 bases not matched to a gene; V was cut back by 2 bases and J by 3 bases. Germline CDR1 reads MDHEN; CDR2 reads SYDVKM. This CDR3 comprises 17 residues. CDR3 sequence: CASSLTNTGTGLYEQYF. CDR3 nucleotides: TGTGCCAGCAGTTTAACTAATACCGGGACAGGGCTCTACGAGCAGTACTTC.

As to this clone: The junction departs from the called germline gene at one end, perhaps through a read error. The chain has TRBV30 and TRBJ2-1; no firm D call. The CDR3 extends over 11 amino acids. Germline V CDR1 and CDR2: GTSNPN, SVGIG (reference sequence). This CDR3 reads CAWSVGPLKIF. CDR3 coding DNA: TGTGCCTGGAGTGTTGGCCCGTTGAAGATCTTC.

CDR3 DNA: TGTGCCAGCAGCTTCGGGACTAGCGGGGCTAATACGCAGTATTTT. Its translation is CASSFGTSGANTQYF. V gene TRBV7-9 combines with J gene TRBJ2-3; the match to TRBD2 covers 13 bases. Germline CDR1 is SEHNR and CDR2 is FQNEAQ (reference sequence). Trimming removed 3 bases from V and 7 bases from J; junction bases left unmatched: 4. The CDR3 spans 15 residues. The full variable domain, completed using reference TRBV7-9 and TRBJ2-3, is DTGVSQNPRHKITKRGQNVTFRCDPISEHNRLYWYRQTLGQGPEFLTYFQNEAQLEKSRLLSDRFSAERPKGSFSTLEIQRTEQGDSAMYLCASSFGTSGANTQYFGPGTRLTVL.

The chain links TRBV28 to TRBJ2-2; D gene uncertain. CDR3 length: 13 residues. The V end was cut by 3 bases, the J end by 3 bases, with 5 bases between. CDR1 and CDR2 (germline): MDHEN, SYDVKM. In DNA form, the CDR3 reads TGTGCCAGCAGTTTCCGGTACACCGGGGAGCTGTTTTTT. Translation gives CASSFRYTGELFF.

The CDR3 DNA reads as TGTGCCAGCAGTTCCTCGACCGGGAATGCGAGAAGTAGCTACGAGCAGTACTTC. As protein: CASSSSTGNARSSYEQYF. The chain employs TRBV28 and TRBJ2-7, with D tentatively TRBD2 (5 bases). V was trimmed by 4 bases and J by 3 bases, leaving 25 bases between them. The CDR3 has 18 residues. Germline CDR1 and CDR2: MDHEN and SYDVKM.

The CDR3 coding sequence is TGTGCCAGCAGTGAAAGCCTAGCGGGAGCCTACGAGCAGTACTTC. Its protein is CASSESLAGAYEQYF. The V and J genes are TRBV6-1 and TRBJ2-7; 10 bases align to TRBD2. Germline CDR1 and CDR2: MNHNS and SASEGT. This CDR3 has 15 amino acids. With 2 bases clipped from V and 2 bases from J, the junction kept 3 bases outside the gene matches.

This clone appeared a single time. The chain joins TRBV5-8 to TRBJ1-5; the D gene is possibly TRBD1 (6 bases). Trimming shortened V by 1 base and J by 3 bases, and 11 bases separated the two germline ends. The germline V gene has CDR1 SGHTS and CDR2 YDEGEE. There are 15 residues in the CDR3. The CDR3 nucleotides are TGTGCCAGCAGCTTGCTGGGGGCCATCAATCAGCCCCAGCATTTT. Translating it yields CASSLLGAINQPQHF.

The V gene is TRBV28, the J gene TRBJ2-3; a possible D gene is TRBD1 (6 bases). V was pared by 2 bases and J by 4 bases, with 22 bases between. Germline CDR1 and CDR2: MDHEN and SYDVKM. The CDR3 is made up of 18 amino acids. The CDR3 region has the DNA TGTGCCAGCAGTTTAGCTTCCGCCGACAGGCCCGAGTCAGATACGCAGTATTTT. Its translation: CASSLASADRPESDTQYF.

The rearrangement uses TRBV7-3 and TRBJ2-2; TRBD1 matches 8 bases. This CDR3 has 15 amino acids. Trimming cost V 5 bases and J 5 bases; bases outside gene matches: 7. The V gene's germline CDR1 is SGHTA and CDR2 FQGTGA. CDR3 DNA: TGTGCCAGCAGCCCGGGACAGGCGGGAACCGGGGAGCTGTTTTTT. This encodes CASSPGQAGTGELFF.

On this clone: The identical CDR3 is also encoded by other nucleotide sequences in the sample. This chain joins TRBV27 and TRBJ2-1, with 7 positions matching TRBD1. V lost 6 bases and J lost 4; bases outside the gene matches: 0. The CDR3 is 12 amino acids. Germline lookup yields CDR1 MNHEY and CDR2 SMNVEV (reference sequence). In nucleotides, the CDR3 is TGTGCCAGCAGGACAGGGTACAATGAGCAGTTCTTC. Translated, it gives CASRTGYNEQFF.

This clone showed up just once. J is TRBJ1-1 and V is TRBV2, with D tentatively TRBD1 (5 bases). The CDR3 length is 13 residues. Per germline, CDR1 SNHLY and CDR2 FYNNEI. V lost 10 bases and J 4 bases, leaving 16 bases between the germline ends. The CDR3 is CAITPGGGTEAFF. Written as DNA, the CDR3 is TGTGCCATCACCCCTGGGGGGGGCACTGAAGCTTTCTTT.

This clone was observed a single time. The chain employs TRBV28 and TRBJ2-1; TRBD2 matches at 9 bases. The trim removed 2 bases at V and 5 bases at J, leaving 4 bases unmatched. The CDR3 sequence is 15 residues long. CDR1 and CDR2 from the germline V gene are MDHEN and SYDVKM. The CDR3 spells CASSLGSGRNNEQFF. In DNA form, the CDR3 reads TGTGCCAGCAGTTTAGGAAGCGGGAGGAACAATGAGCAGTTCTTC.